This T cell receptor (beta chain) was documented in a study of blood T cell repertoires in COVID-19. Study in general: Samples came from the United States, Italy and Spain, spanning acute and convalescent COVID-19. T cells, B-cell-depleted T cells, or PBMCs provided the cDNA or gDNA that served as material.

The germline CDR1 and CDR2 sequences are SGHAT and FQNNGV. V lost 1 base to trimming and J lost 2 bases; unmatched junction nucleotides: 0. The CDR3 spans 15 residues. Source study methods: From reference gene primer amplification, estimates of nucleated cell counts were derived. Assay used: immunoSEQ multiplex PCR; TCRdb lists only in-frame clones, some missing. The DNA gave D and trimming, while V, J and clone size come from that table. The data contain fewer than 250,000 clones, more than 70% of them singletons. The source is a woman aged 55-70 years with acute or convalescent COVID-19. The sequencing input was peripheral blood. This chain links TRBV11-2 with TRBJ2-5; 11 nucleotides agree with TRBD2. CDR3: CASSLGTSGQETQYF. DNA for the CDR3: TGTGCCAGCAGCTTAGGGACTAGCGGGCAAGAGACCCAGTACTTC.